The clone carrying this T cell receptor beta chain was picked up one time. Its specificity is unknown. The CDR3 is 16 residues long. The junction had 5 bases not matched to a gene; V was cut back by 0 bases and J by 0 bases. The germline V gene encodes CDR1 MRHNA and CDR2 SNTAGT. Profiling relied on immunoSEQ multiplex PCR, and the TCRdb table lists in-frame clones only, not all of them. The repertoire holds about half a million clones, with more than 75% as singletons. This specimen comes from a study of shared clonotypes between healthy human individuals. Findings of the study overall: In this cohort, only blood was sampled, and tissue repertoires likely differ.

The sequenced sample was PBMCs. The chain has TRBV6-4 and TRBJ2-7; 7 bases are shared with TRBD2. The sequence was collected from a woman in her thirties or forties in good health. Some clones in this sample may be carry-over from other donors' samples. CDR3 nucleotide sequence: TGTGCCAGCAGTGACTCGGGGCGGGGGAGCTCCTACGAGCAGTACTTC. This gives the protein CASSDSGRGSSYEQYF.